Each of the 2 T cell receptor beta chains below was sequenced from the same sample in a study of neurological immune-mediated disorders. TCRdb independently ran MiXCR on the 5' RACE reads; one entry per CDR3 protein. This sample carries over 50,000 distinct CDR3 sequences, over 5% of them seen once, and the ten largest clones take around 5.1%. The sample consisted of PBMCs. The receptors were gathered from a human donor with multiple sclerosis. The donor label of this sample is uncertain.

Ten or more counts support this clonotype. This chain uses TRBV20-1 with TRBJ1-5, with D possibly TRBD1 on 5 matching bases. This CDR3 has 13 residues. The germline CDR1 and CDR2 sequences are DFQATT and SNEGSKA (reference sequence). The V end lost 4 bases, the J end lost 0 bases, and 7 bases lay between the germline ends. CDR3 region: CSAKQDSNQPQHF. In nucleotides, the CDR3 is TGCAGTGCTAAACAGGATAGCAATCAGCCCCAGCATTTT.

V usage is TRBV27 and J usage is TRBJ2-7; D could derive from TRBD1 or TRBD2 (6 bases each). Per germline, CDR1 MNHEY and CDR2 SMNVEV (reference sequence). The CDR3 spans 15 residues. V was clipped by 5 bases and J by 7 bases, with 21 bases between them. The CDR3 loop is CASSPRDSSTGEQYF. The CDR3 region has the DNA TGTGCCAGCAGTCCACGGGACTCGTCTACAGGGGAGCAGTACTTC.